What follows describes a single TCR beta chain. Its antigen is unknown. The data were obtained in a study of T cells after yellow fever vaccination. They built TCR cDNA with 5'RACE template switching, a step that put in a universal primer site and UMIs. One entry per CDR3 protein results from TCRdb running MiXCR on the 5' RACE reads. The top ten clones hold 15% to 20% of a sample with about 320,000 distinct CDR3 sequences, around 4.3% of them seen once. General study findings and limits: Weaker overall was a secondary response that nonetheless peaked faster, on day 5 versus 15.

This CDR3 has 15 amino acids. Germline CDR1 and CDR2: SGHRS and YFSETQ. V lost 0 bases, J lost 0 bases, and 2 bases stayed unmatched. The sequence was collected from a man younger than 35 who received the YFV17D yellow fever vaccine. The J gene is TRBJ2-5, the V gene TRBV5-1, with 7 bases identical to TRBD1. The source material was PBMCs, sampled 15 days after the yellow fever booster vaccination. In DNA, the CDR3 is TGCGCCAGCAGCTTGGCCCAGGGGGACCAAGAGACCCAGTACTTC. This encodes CASSLAQGDQETQYF.